The subject of this entry is one T cell receptor beta chain. Its target is not known. Sequencing was performed with immunoSEQ multiplex PCR; in TCRdb, only in-frame clones are kept and a portion is missing. The table has roughly 100,000 clones, more than 85% seen once. This entry is derived from a study of T cell responses to AZD1222 COVID-19 vaccine. Study outcomes and limitations: Spike-specific TCR breadth and depth both grew after two AZD1222 doses.

The CDR3 is 14 amino acids. The germline V gene has CDR1 LGHNA and CDR2 YNFKEQ. With V trimmed by 4 bases and J by 7 bases, 7 bases remained unmatched. The chain recombines TRBV4-2 with TRBJ1-5; 7 nucleotides match TRBD1. The clonotype comes from an adult in good health. Sample: peripheral blood, taken on day 0 of AZD1222 vaccination. CDR3 coding DNA: TGTGCCAGCAGCCTGGGACAGCTGGAGCAGCCCCAGCATTTT. This encodes CASSLGQLEQPQHF.